This TCR beta chain appears in the sequencing data of a study of T cells in Graves' hyperthyroidism and ophthalmopathy. Study as a whole: Peripheral blood was collected at initial diagnosis, before any treatment. Findings and limits, study-wide: Blood also held most thyroid clonotypes expanded beyond 0.001.

The CDR3 runs 15 residues. Between the trimmed V and J ends, which lost 5 bases and 4 bases, there was a span of 18 bases. Germline V gene lookup returns CDR1 SGHTA and CDR2 FQGNSA. RNA transcripts were the template for amplifying TCR beta CDR3 regions. A first-round RT-PCR of the TCR CDR3 used the HTBI primer set. From the multiplex PCR reads, TCRdb called clonotypes with MiXCR, one entry per CDR3 protein. The sample gives 500,000 to 750,000 distinct CDR3 sequences, around 14% of which show up once; around 7% is in the top ten. This clonotype was found many times. As yet, its antigen is unknown. With duration under 3 months, ophthalmopathy was active: Clinical Activity Score at least 3, NOSPECS at least 4.

The rearrangement links TRBV7-2 to TRBJ2-7; D ambiguous. The sequencing input was blood. This sequence originates from a woman between 18 and 29 years old with Graves' ophthalmopathy. In nucleotides, the CDR3 is TGTGCCAGCAGCCGTTCAACGGGCGATCTTTACGAGCAGTACTTC. Translating it yields CASSRSTGDLYEQYF. Complete variable domain (other parts from reference TRBV7-2 and TRBJ2-7): GAGVSQSPSNKVTEKGKDVELRCDPISGHTALYWYRQSLGQGLEFLIYFQGNSAPDKSGLPSDRFSAERTGGSVSTLTIQRTQQEDSAVYLCASSRSTGDLYEQYFGPGTRLTVT.